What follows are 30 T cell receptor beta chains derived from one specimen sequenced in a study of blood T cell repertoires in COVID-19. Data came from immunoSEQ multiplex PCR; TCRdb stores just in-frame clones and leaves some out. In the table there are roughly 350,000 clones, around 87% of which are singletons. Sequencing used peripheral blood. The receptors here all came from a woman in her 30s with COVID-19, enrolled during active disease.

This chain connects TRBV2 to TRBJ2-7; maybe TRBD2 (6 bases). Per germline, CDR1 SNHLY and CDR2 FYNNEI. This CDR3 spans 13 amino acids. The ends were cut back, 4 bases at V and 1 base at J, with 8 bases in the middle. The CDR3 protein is CASSVEGSYEQYF. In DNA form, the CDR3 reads TGTGCCAGCAGTGTGGAGGGTTCCTACGAGCAGTACTTC. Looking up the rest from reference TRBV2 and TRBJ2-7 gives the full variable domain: EPEVTQTPSHQVTQMGQEVILRCVPISNHLYFYWYRQILGQKVEFLVSFYNNEISEKSEIFDDQFSVERPDGSNFTLKIRSTKLEDSAMYFCASSVEGSYEQYFGPGTRLTVT.

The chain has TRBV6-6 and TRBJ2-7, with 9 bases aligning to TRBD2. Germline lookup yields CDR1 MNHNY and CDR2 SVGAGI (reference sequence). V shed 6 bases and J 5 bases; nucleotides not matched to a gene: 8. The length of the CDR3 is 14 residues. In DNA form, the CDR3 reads TGTGCCAGCAGGATAGCGGGAGTTGTCCACGAGCAGTACTTC. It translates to CASRIAGVVHEQYF.

The CDR3 reads CASSPTTRTLYGYTF. CDR3 coding DNA: TGTGCCAGCAGCCCGACCACCAGGACACTCTATGGCTACACCTTC. This chain joins TRBV6-5 and TRBJ1-2, with TRBD1 as a possible D gene (5 bases). The CDR3 is 15 amino acids. The V end lost 6 bases, the J end lost 4 bases, and 18 bases lay between the germline ends. Looked up from germline, CDR1 is MNHEY and CDR2 is SVGAGI.

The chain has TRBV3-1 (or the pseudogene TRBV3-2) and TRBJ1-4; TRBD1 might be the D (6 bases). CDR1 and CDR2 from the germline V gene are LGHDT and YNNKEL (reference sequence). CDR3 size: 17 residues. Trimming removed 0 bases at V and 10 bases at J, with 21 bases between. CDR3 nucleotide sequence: TGTGCCAGCAGCCAAGATAGGGGCGGAAGGGGGTCGGGAAAACTGTTTTTT. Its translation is CASSQDRGGRGSGKLFF.

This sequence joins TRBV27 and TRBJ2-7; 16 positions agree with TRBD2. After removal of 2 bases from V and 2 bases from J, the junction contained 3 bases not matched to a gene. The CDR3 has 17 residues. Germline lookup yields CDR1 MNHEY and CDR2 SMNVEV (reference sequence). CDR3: CASSLRGTSGRAYEQYF. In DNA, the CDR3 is TGTGCCAGCAGTTTAAGGGGGACTAGCGGGAGGGCCTACGAGCAGTACTTC.

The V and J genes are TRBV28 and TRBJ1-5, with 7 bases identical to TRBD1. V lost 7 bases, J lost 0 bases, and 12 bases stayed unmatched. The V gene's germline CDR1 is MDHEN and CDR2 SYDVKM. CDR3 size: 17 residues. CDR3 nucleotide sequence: TGTGCCAGCACCACACTAGGGACAGCTTATAGCAATCAGCCCCAGCATTTT. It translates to CASTTLGTAYSNQPQHF.

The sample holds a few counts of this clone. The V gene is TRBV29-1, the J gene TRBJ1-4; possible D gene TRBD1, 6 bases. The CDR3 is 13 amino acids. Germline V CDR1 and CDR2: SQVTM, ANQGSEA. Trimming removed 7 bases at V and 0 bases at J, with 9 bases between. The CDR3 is CSAGTPTNEKLFF. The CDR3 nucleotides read TGCAGCGCGGGGACACCAACTAATGAAAAACTGTTTTTT. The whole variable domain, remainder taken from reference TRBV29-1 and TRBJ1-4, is SAVISQKPSRDICQRGTSLTIQCQVDSQVTMMFWYRQQPGQSLTLIATANQGSEATYESGFVIDKFPISRPNLTFSTLTVSNMSPEDSSIYLCSAGTPTNEKLFFGSGTQLSVL.

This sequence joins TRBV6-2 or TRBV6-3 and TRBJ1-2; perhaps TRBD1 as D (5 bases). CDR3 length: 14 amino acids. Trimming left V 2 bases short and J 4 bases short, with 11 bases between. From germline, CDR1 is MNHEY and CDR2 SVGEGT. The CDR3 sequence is CASSYRQGLYGYTF. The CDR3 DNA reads TGTGCCAGCAGTTACCGCCAGGGACTCTATGGCTACACCTTC.

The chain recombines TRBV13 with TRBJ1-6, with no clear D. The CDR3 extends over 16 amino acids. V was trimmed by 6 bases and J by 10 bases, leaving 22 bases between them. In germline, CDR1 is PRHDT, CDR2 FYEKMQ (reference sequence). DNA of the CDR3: TGTGCCAGCAGTCTAGGCCCCCCCGGGAAGGCATCACCCCTCCACTTT. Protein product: CASSLGPPGKASPLHF.

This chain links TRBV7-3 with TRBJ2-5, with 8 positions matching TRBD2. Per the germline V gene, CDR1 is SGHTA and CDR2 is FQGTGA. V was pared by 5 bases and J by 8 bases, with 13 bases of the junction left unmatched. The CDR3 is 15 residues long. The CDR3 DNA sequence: TGTGCCAGCAGCAAATTAGCGGGGCTTATAGAAACCCAGTACTTC. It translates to CASSKLAGLIETQYF.

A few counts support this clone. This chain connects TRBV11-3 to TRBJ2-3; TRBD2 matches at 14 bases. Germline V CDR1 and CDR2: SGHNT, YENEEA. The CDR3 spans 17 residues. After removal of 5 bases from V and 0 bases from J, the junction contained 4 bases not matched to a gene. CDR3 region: CASSLGTSGRSTDTQYF. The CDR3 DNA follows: TGTGCCAGCAGCCTCGGGACTAGCGGGAGAAGCACAGATACGCAGTATTTT.

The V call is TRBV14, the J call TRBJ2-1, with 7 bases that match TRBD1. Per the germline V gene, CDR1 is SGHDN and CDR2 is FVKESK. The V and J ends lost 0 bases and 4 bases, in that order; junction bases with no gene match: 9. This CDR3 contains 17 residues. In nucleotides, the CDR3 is TGTGCCAGCAGCCAAGACCCCGGCAGGGGGAGTTACAATGAGCAGTTCTTC. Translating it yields CASSQDPGRGSYNEQFF.

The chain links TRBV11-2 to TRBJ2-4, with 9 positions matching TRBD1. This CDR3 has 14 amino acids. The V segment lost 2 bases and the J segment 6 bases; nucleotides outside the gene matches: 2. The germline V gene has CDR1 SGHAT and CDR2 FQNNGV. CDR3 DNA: TGTGCCAGCAGCTTAACGGGACAGGGAAACATTCAGTACTTC. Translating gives CASSLTGQGNIQYF.

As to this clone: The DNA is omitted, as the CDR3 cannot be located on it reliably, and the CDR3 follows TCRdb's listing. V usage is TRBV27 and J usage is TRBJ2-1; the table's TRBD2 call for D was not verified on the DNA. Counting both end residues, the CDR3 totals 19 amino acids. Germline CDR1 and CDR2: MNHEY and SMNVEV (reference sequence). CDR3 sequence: CASSSSRPSSGAPYNEQFF.

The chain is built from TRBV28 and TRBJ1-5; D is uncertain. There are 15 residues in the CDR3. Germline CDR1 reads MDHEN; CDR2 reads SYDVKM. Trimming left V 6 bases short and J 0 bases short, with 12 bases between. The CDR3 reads CASSASGGSNQPQHF. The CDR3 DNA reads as TGTGCCAGCAGCGCCTCCGGCGGTAGCAATCAGCCCCAGCATTTT.

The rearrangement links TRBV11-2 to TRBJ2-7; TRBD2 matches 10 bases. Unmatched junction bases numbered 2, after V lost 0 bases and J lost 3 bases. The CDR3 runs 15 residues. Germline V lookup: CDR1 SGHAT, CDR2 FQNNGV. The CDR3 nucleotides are TGTGCCAGCAGCTTAGAAGCGGGAGGGCACTACGAGCAGTACTTC. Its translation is CASSLEAGGHYEQYF.

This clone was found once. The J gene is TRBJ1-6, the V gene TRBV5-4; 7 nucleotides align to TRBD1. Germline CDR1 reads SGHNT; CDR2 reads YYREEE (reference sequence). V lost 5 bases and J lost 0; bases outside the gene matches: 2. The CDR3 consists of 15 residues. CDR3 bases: TGTGCCAGCAGACAGGGGAGCTCCTATAATTCACCCCTCCACTTT. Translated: CASRQGSSYNSPLHF.

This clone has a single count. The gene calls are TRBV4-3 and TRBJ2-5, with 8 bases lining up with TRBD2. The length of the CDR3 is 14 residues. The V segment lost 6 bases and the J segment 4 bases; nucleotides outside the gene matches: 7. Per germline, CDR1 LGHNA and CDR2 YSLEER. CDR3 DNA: TGCGCCAGCAGTCTCGGGGGGGGTAGAGAGACCCAGTACTTC. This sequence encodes CASSLGGGRETQYF.

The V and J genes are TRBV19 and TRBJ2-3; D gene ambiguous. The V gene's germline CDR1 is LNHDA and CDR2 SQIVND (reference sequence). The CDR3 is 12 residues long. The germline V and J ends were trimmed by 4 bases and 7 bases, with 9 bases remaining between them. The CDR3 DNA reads TGTGCCAGTAGTACCCTTAGTAATACGCAGTATTTT. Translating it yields CASSTLSNTQYF.

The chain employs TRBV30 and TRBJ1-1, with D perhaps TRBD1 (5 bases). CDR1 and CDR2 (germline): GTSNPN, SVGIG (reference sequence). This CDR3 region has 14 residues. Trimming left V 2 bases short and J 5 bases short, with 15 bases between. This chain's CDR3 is CAWSRIGRETEAFF. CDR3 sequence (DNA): TGTGCCTGGAGTAGGATTGGCAGGGAAACTGAAGCTTTCTTT.

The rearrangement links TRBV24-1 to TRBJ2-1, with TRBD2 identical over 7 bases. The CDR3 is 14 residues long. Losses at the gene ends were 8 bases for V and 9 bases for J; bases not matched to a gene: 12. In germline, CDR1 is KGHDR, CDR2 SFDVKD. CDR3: CATTSSGILGEQFF. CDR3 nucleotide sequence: TGTGCCACCACGTCCAGCGGGATACTGGGTGAGCAGTTCTTC.

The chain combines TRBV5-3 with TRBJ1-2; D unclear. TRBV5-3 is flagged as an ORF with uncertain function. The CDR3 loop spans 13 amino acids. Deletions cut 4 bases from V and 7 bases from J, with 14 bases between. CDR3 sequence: CARSLQGRGGYTF. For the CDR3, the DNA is TGTGCCAGAAGCCTCCAAGGAAGAGGTGGCTACACCTTC.

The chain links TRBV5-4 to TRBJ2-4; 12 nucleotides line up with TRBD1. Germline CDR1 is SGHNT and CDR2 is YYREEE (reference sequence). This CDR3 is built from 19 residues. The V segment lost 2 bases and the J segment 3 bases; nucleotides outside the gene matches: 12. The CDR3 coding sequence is TGTGCCAGCAGCTTCGAGGGACAGGGGGCCACTCGGGGCAAAAACATTCAGTACTTC. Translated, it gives CASSFEGQGATRGKNIQYF.

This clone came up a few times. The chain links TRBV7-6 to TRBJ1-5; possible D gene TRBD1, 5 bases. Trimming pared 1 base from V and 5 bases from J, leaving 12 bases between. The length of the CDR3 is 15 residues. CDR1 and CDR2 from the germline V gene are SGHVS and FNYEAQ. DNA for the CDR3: TGTGCCAGCAGCTTAGATCCGGACATTTATCAGCCCCAGCATTTT. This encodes CASSLDPDIYQPQHF.

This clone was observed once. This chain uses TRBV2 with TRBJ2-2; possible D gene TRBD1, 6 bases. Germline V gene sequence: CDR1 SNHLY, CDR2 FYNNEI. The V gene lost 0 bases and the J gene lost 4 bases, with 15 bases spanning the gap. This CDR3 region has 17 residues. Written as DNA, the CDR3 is TGTGCCAGCAGTGAAGCGGCCCGGGTCAGGGGCACCGGGGAGCTGTTTTTT. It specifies CASSEAARVRGTGELFF.

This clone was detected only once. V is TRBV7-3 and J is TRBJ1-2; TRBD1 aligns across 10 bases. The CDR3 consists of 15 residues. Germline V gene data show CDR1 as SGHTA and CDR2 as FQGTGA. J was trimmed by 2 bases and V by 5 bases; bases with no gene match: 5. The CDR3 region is CASSPGQGLNYGYTF. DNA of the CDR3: TGTGCCAGCAGCCCGGGACAGGGGCTAAACTATGGCTACACCTTC.

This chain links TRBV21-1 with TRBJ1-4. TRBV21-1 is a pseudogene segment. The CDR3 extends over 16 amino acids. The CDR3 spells CASSKVPGTTNEKLFF. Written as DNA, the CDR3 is TGTGCCAGCAGCAAAGTCCCGGGAACAACTAATGAAAAACTGTTTTTT.

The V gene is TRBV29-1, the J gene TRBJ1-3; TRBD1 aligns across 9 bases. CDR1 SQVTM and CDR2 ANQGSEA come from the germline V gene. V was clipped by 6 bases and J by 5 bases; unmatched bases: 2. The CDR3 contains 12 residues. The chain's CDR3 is CSVGTGRNTIYF. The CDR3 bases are TGCAGCGTCGGGACAGGGAGAAACACCATATATTTT. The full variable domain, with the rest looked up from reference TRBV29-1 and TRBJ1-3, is SAVISQKPSRDICQRGTSLTIQCQVDSQVTMMFWYRQQPGQSLTLIATANQGSEATYESGFVIDKFPISRPNLTFSTLTVSNMSPEDSSIYLCSVGTGRNTIYFGEGSWLTVV.

The CDR3 region has the DNA TGTGCCAGCAGCCGACAACGGACAACTAATGAAAAACTGTTTTTT. Encoded protein: CASSRQRTTNEKLFF. The chain recombines TRBV14 with TRBJ1-4, with D uncertain. Germline loops: CDR1 SGHDN, CDR2 FVKESK. The CDR3 runs to 15 residues. V was shortened by 4 bases and J by 0 bases, with 9 bases between the two germline ends.

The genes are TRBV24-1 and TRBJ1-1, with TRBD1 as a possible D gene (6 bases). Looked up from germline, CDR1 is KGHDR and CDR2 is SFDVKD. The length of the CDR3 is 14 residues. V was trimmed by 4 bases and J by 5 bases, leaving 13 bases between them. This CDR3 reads CATSDAGGLTEAFF. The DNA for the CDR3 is TGTGCCACCAGTGACGCGGGGGGGCTGACTGAAGCTTTCTTT.